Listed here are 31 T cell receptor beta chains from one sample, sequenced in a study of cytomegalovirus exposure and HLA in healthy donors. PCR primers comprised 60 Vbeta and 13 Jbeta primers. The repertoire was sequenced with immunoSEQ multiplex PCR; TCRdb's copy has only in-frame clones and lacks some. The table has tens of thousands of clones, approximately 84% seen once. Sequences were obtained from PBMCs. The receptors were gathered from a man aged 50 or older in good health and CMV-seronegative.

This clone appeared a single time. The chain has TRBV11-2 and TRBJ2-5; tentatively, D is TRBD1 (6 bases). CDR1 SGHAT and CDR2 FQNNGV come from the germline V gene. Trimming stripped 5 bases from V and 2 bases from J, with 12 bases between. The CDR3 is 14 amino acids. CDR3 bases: TGTGCCAGCAGCGGCCGGGACACACAAGAGACCCAGTACTTC. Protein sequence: CASSGRDTQETQYF. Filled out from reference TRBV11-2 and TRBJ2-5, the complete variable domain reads EAGVAQSPRYKIIEKRQSVAFWCNPISGHATLYWYQQILGQGPKLLIQFQNNGVVDDSQLPKDRFSAERLKGVDSTLKIQPAKLEDSAVYLCASSGRDTQETQYFGPGTRLLVL.

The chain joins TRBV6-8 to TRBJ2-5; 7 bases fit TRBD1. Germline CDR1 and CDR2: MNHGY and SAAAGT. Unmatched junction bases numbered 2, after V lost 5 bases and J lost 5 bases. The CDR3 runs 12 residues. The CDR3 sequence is CASSPTGETQYF. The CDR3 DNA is TGTGCCAGCAGTCCGACAGGGGAGACCCAGTACTTC.

CDR3 DNA sequence: TGTGCCAGTAGTCCCCGACAAAGCCTCTCCTACGAGCAGTACTTC. Translated: CASSPRQSLSYEQYF. This rearrangement joins TRBV19 to TRBJ2-7; D is ambiguous. The CDR3 covers 15 residues. Trimming cost V 5 bases and J 0 bases, with 14 bases left between them. CDR1 is LNHDA, CDR2 SQIVND, per germline (reference sequence). The entire variable domain, with the rest obtained from reference TRBV19 and TRBJ2-7, is as follows: DGGITQSPKYLFRKEGQNVTLSCEQNLNHDAMYWYRQDPGQGLRLIYYSQIVNDFQKGDIAEGYSVSREKKESFPLTVTSAQKNPTAFYLCASSPRQSLSYEQYFGPGTRLTVT.

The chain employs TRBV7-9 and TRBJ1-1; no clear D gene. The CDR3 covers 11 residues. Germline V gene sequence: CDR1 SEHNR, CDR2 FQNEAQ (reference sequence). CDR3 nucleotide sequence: TGTTCCGTCCGGGAGACCGGTGAAGCTTTCTTT. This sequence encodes CSVRETGEAFF. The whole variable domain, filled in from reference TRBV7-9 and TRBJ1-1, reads DTGVSQNPRHKITKRGQNVTFRCDPISEHNRLYWYRQTLGQGPEFLTYFQNEAQLEKSRLLSDRFSAERPKGSFSTLEIQRTEQGDSAMYLCSVRETGEAFFGQGTRLTVV.

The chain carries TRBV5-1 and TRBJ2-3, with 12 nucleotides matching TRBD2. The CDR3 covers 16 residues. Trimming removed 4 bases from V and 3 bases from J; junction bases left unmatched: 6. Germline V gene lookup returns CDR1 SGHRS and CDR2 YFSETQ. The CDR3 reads CASSTRTSGKTDTQYF. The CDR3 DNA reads TGCGCCAGCAGCACCCGGACTAGCGGGAAAACAGATACGCAGTATTTT.

The CDR3 nucleotides are TGTGCCAGCAGCTTAACCGGGACAGTCGCCCCGAACACTGAAGCTTTCTTT. Its protein product is CASSLTGTVAPNTEAFF. The chain carries TRBV7-3 and TRBJ1-1; 7 nucleotides match TRBD1. V was clipped by 0 bases and J by 1 base; unmatched bases: 8. Germline V gene data show CDR1 as SGHTA and CDR2 as FQGTGA. The CDR3 is made up of 17 amino acids.

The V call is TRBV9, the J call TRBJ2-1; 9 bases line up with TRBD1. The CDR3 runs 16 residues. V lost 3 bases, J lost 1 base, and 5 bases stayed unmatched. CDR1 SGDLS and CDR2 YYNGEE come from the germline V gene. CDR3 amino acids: CASSATGGRSYNEQFF. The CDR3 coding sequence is TGTGCCAGCAGCGCAACAGGGGGCCGGTCCTACAATGAGCAGTTCTTC.

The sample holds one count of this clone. CDR3: CSVELGGLDGYTF. The CDR3 DNA reads as TGCAGCGTTGAACTGGGAGGGCTCGATGGCTACACCTTC. V and J are TRBV29-1 and TRBJ1-2; no definite D call. The V end lost 2 bases, the J end lost 6 bases, and 13 bases lay between the germline ends. Germline CDR1 SQVTM, CDR2 ANQGSEA. The CDR3 runs to 13 residues. Full variable domain (missing parts from reference TRBV29-1 and TRBJ1-2): SAVISQKPSRDICQRGTSLTIQCQVDSQVTMMFWYRQQPGQSLTLIATANQGSEATYESGFVIDKFPISRPNLTFSTLTVSNMSPEDSSIYLCSVELGGLDGYTFGSGTRLTVV.

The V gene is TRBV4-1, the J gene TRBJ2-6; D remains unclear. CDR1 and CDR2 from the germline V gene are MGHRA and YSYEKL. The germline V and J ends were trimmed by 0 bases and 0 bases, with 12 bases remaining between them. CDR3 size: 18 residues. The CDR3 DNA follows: TGCGCCAGCAGCCAAGATGCTATCACGCGCTCTGGGGCCAACGTCCTGACTTTC. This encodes CASSQDAITRSGANVLTF.

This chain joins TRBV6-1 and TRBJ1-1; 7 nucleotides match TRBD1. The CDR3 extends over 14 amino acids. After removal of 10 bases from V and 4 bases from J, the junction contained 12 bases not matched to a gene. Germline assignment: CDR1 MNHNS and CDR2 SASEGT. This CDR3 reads CATIIYRGLTEAFF. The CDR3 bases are TGTGCCACCATCATCTACAGGGGTCTCACTGAAGCTTTCTTT.

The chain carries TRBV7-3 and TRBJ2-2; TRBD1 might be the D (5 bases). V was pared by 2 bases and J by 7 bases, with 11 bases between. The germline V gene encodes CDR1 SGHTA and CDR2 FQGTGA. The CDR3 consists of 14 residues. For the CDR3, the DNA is TGTGCCAGCAGCTTAGCAAGGGGCGGCGGGGAGCTGTTTTTT. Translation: CASSLARGGGELFF. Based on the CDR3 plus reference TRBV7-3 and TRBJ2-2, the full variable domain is GAGVSQTPSNKVTEKGKYVELRCDPISGHTALYWYRQSLGQGPEFLIYFQGTGAADDSGLPNDRFFAVRPEGSVSTLKIQRTERGDSAVYLCASSLARGGGELFFGEGSRLTVL.

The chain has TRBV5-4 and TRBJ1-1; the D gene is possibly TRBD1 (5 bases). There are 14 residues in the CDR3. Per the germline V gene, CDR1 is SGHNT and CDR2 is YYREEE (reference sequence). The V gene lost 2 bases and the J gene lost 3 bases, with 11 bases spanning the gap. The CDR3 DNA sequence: TGTGCCAGCAGCTTCCAGGGTGGGGACACTGAAGCTTTCTTT. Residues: CASSFQGGDTEAFF. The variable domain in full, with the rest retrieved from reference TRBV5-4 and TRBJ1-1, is ETGVTQSPTHLIKTRGQQVTLRCSSQSGHNTVSWYQQALGQGPQFIFQYYREEENGRGNFPPRFSGLQFPNYSSELNVNALELDDSALYLCASSFQGGDTEAFFGQGTRLTVV.

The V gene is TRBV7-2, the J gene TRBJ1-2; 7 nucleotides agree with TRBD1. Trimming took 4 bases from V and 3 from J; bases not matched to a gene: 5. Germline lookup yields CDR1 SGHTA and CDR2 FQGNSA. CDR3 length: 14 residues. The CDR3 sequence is CASSSRQGHYGYTF. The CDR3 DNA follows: TGTGCCAGCAGCTCCCGACAGGGACACTATGGCTACACCTTC.

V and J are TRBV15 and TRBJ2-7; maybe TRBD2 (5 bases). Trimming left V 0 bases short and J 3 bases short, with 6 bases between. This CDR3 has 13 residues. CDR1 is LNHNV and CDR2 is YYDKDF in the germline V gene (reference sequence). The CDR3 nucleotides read TGTGCCACCAGCAGAGATCGGGGCTACGAGCAGTACTTC. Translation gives CATSRDRGYEQYF.

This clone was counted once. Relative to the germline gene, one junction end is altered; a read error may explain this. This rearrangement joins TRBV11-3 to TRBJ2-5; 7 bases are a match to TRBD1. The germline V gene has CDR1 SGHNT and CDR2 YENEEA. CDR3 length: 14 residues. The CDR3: CASSVDRVKETQYF. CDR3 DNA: TGTGCCAGCAGCGTAGACAGGGTGAAGGAGACCCAGTACTTC.

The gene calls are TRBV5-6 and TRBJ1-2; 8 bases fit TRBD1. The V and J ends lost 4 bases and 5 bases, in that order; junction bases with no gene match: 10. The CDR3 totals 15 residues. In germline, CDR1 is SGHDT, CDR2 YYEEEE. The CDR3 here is CASSPYGTGGYGYTF. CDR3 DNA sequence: TGTGCCAGCAGCCCCTATGGGACAGGAGGTTATGGCTACACCTTC.

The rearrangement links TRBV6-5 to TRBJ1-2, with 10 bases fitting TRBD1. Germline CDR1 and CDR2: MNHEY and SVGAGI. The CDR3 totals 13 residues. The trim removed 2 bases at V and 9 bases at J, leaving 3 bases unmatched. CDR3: CASSYGGQGSYTF. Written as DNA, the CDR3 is TGTGCCAGCAGTTACGGGGGACAGGGGAGCTACACCTTC.

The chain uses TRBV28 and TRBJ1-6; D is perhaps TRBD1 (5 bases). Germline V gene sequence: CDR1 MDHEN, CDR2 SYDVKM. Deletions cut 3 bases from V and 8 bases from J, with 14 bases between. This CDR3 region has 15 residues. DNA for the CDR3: TGTGCCAGCAGTTTCCCGACAGTGAGTGATTCACCCCTCCACTTT. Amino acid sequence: CASSFPTVSDSPLHF.

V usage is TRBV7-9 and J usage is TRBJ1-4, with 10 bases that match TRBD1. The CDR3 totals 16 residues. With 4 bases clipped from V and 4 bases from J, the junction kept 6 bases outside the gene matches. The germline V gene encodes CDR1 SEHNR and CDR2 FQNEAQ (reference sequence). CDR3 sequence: CASSSNDRGLNEKLFF. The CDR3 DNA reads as TGTGCCAGCAGCTCGAACGACAGGGGGCTTAATGAAAAACTGTTTTTT. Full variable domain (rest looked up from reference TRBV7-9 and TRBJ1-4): DTGVSQNPRHKITKRGQNVTFRCDPISEHNRLYWYRQTLGQGPEFLTYFQNEAQLEKSRLLSDRFSAERPKGSFSTLEIQRTEQGDSAMYLCASSSNDRGLNEKLFFGSGTQLSVL.

The DNA for the CDR3 is TGTGCCAGCAGCAGACTAGCGGGAGTCACCGGGGAGCTGTTTTTT. Translated: CASSRLAGVTGELFF. This chain uses TRBV7-2 with TRBJ2-2; 12 nucleotides agree with TRBD2. Germline V gene sequence: CDR1 SGHTA, CDR2 FQGNSA. The CDR3 covers 15 residues. Trimming cost V 5 bases and J 4 bases; bases outside gene matches: 2.

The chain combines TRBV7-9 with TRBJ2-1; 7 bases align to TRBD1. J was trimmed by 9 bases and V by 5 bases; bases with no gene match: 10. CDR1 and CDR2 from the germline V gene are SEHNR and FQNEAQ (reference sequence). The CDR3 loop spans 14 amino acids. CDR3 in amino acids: CASSPRGGPPEQFF. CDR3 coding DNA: TGTGCCAGCAGCCCCCGAGGGGGCCCCCCTGAGCAGTTCTTC.

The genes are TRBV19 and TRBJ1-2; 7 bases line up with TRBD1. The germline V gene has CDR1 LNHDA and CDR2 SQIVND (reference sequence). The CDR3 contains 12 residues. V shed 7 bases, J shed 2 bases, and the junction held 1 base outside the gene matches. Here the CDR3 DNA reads TGTGCCAGTACAGGGGGAAACTATGGCTACACCTTC. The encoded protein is CASTGGNYGYTF.

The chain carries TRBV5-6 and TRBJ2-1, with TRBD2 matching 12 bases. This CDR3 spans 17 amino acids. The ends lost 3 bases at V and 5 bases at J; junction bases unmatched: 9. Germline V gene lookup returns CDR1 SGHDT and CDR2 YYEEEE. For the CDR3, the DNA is TGTGCCAGCAGCTCACCCTTACTAGCGGGGGGTCACAATGAGCAGTTCTTC. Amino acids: CASSSPLLAGGHNEQFF.

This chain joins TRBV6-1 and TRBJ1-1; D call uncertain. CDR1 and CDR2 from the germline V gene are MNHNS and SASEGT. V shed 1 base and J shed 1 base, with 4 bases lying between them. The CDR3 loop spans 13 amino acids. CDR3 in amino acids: CASSEVRNTEAFF. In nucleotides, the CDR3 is TGTGCCAGCAGTGAAGTCCGGAACACTGAAGCTTTCTTT.

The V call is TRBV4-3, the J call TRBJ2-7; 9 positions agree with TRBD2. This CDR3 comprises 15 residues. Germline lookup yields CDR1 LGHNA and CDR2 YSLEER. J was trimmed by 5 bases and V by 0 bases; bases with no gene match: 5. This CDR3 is CASSQEAGGQNEQYF. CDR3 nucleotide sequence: TGCGCCAGCAGCCAAGAAGCGGGGGGTCAGAACGAGCAGTACTTC.

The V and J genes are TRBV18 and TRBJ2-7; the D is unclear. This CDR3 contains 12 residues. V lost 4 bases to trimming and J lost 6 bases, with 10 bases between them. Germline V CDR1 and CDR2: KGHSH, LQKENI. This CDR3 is CASSLKRGEQYF. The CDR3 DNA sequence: TGTGCCAGCTCACTTAAGAGAGGCGAGCAGTACTTC.

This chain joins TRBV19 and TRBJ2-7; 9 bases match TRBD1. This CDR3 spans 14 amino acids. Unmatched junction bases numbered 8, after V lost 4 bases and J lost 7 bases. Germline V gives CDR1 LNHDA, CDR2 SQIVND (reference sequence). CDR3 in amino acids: CASSNGQGIEEQYF. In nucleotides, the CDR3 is TGTGCCAGTAGTAACGGACAGGGGATAGAGGAGCAGTACTTC.

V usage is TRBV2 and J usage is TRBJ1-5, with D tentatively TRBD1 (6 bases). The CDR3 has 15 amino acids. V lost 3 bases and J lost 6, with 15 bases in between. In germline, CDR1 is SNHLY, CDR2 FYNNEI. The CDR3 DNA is TGTGCCAGCAGTGAGGGGACAAGAACGGTTCAGCCCCAGCATTTT. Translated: CASSEGTRTVQPQHF.

DNA of the CDR3: TGTGCCTGGAGTGTAGAGATTGACGGCGAGGGCTATGGCTACACCTTC. This gives the protein CAWSVEIDGEGYGYTF. J is TRBJ1-2 and V is TRBV30; D not resolved. The germline V and J ends were trimmed by 0 bases and 4 bases, with 18 bases remaining between them. Germline CDR1 is GTSNPN and CDR2 is SVGIG (reference sequence). CDR3 length: 16 residues.

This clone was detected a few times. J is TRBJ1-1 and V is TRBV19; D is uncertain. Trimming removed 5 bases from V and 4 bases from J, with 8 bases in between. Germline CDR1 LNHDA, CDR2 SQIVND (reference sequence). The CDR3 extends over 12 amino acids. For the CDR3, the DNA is TGTGCCAGTAGTTATAGGAGCACTGAAGCTTTCTTT. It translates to CASSYRSTEAFF. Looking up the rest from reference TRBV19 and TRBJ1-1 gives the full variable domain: DGGITQSPKYLFRKEGQNVTLSCEQNLNHDAMYWYRQDPGQGLRLIYYSQIVNDFQKGDIAEGYSVSREKKESFPLTVTSAQKNPTAFYLCASSYRSTEAFFGQGTRLTVV.

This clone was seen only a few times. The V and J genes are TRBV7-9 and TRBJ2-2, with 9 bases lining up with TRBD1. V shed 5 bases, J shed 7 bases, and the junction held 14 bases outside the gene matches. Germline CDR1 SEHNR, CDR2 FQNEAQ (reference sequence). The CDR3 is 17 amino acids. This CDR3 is CASSPTWGTGGIGELFF. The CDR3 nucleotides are TGTGCCAGCAGCCCAACCTGGGGAACAGGGGGCATCGGGGAGCTGTTTTTT.